This T cell receptor (beta chain) was sequenced in a study of T cell responses to AZD1222 COVID-19 vaccine. Whole-study results and caveats: Recipients of AZD1222 seropositive at baseline numbered only 5 or 6.

Details on this clone: Its antigen is currently unknown.

TCRdb keeps only in-frame clones here, not all; method: immunoSEQ multiplex PCR. This sample has more than 100,000 clones; about nine tenths occur once, and the top ten carry about 1.9%. Trimming took off 1 base at V and 5 bases at J, with 5 bases between the two ends. This CDR3 has 11 amino acids. Germline CDR1 DFQATT, CDR2 SNEGSKA (reference sequence). The origin of this receptor is an adult who received the AZD1222 COVID-19 vaccine. Material: peripheral blood, obtained 28 days after the second AZD1222 dose. The rearrangement uses TRBV20-1 and TRBJ1-1; D possibly corresponds to TRBD1 (5 bases). CDR3 DNA sequence: TGCAGTGCTAGAGCAGGGACTGAAGCTTTCTTT. Its translation: CSARAGTEAFF.